This note documents a single T cell receptor beta chain sequence. Its antigen is not identified. Method: immunoSEQ multiplex PCR; TCRdb's copy keeps in-frame clones and lacks some. Of around 320,000 clones listed, more than 70% were seen once; the top ten hold roughly 1.9%. Germline CDR1 reads MNHNS; CDR2 reads SASEGT. This CDR3 comprises 12 residues. V was pared by 2 bases and J by 15 bases, with 14 bases between. The data were taken from a study of Ad26.COV2.S vaccination and SARS-CoV-2 variants. Study details: Intramuscular Ad26.COV2.S doses were given once or twice, 56 days apart. Whole-study results and caveats: While placebo recipients had lower spike-specific TCR breadth, vaccine recipients had more. Marked by substantial breadth, spike-specific CD8+ and CD4+ T cell responses were reportedly seen after vaccination.

As to treatment: roughly 18 received Ad26.COV2.S at low or high dose, single or two shots; several received placebo; per-sample allocation not given. Sampling happened 63 days after the first vaccine or placebo injection. The TCR sequence derives from a person between 18 and 59 years old who received the Ad26.COV2.S COVID-19 vaccine or a placebo. The J gene is TRBJ2-1, the V gene TRBV6-1; the D is unclear. The input for sequencing was peripheral blood, taken in a trial of Ad26.COV2.S vaccine versus placebo. In DNA, the CDR3 is TGTGCCAGCAGTGAATCCCCCGAGAGGAGGTTCTTC. Translated: CASSESPERRFF.